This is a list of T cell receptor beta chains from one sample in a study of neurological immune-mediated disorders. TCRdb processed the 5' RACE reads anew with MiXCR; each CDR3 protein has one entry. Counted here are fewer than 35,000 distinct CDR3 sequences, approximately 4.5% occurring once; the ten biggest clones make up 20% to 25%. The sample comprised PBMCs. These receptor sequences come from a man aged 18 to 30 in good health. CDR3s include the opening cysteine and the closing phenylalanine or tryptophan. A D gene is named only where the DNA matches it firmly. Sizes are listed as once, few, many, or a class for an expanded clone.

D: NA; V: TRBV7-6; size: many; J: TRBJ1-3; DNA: TGTGCCAGCAGCTCGCGACGGGCCAACTCTGGAAACACCATATATTTT; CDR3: CASSSRRANSGNTIYF
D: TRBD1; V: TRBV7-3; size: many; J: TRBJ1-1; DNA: TGTGCCAGCAGCTTAACGGGGACAGGACGGGGTAGTACTGAAGCTTTCTTT; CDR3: CASSLTGTGRGSTEAFF
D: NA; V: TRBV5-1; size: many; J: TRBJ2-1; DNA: TGCGCCAGCAGCCTGCCGGGAAACTACAATGAGCAGTTCTTC; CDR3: CASSLPGNYNEQFF
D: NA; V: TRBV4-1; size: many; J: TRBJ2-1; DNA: TGCGCCAGCAGCCAAGGTGGACGGCAGTGGGACAATGAGCAGTTCTTC; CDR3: CASSQGGRQWDNEQFF
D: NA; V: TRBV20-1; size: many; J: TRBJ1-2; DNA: TGCAGTGCTAGAACTGGGGGGGGACGGTCTTATGGCTACACCTTC; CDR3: CSARTGGGRSYGYTF
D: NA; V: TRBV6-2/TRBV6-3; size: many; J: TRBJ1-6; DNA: TGTGCCAGCAGCCTACGGACCGCCGATTCACCCCTCCACTTT; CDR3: CASSLRTADSPLHF
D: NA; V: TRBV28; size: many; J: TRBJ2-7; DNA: TGTGCCAGCGGGGGGGCGCCATCCTACGAGCAGTACTTC; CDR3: CASGGAPSYEQYF
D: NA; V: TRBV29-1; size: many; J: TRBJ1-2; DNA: TGCAGCGTTGAGGAACAGATTAACTATGGCTACACCTTC; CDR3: CSVEEQINYGYTF
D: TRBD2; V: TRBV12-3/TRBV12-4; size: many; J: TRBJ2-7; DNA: TGTGCCAGCAGTTTGACTAGCGGGGAGGTCTACGAGCAGTACTTC; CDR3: CASSLTSGEVYEQYF
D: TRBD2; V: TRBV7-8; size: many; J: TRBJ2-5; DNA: TGTGCCAGCAGCTTAGTTGGGGCTAGCGGGGGGGTTAAGACCCAGTACTTC; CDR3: CASSLVGASGGVKTQYF
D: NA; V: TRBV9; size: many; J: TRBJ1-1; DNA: TGTGCCAGCAGCCCGAAGGGGGTTAGTTACACTGAAGCTTTCTTT; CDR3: CASSPKGVSYTEAFF
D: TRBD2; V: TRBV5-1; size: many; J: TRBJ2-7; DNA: TGCGCCAGCAGCTTTGGGACTAGGAACTACGAGCAGTACTTC; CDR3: CASSFGTRNYEQYF
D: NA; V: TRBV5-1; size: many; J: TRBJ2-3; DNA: TGCGCCAGCAGCGCGATGGGGGGAGATACGCAGTATTTT; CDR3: CASSAMGGDTQYF
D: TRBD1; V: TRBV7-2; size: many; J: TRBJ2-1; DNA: TGTGCCAGCAACAGCCGGGACAGGGTTTACAATGAGCAGTTCTTC; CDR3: CASNSRDRVYNEQFF
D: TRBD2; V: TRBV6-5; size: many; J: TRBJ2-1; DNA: TGTGCCAGCAGTTACTCTTTAGCGGGATACAATGAGCAGTTCTTC; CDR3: CASSYSLAGYNEQFF
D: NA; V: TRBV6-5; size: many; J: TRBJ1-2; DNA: TGTGCCAGCAACTTTGCCAGACGGGGGAAATGGCGCTACACCTTC; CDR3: CASNFARRGKWRYTF
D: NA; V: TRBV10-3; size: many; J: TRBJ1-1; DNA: TGTGCCATCAGCCCGAGGGCAGAAAACACTGAAGCTTTCTTT; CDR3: CAISPRAENTEAFF
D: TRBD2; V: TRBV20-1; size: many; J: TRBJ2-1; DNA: TGCAGTGCTAGAGATCGTTTCGTAGCGGGGGACGGGAATGAGCAGTTCTTC; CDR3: CSARDRFVAGDGNEQFF
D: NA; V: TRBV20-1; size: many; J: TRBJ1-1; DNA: TGCAGTGCGCCGACGTCCCCGGAGAACACTGAAGCTTTCTTT; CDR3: CSAPTSPENTEAFF
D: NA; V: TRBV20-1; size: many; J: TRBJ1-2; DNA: TGCAGTGCTAGACCCGCCAGATCTAACTATGGCTACACCTTC; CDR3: CSARPARSNYGYTF
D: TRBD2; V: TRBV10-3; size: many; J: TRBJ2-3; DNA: TGTGCCATCACCCCGAAGGGGCGGGGGGATGGCGATACGCAGTATTTT; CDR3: CAITPKGRGDGDTQYF
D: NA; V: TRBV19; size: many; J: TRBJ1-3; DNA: TGTGCCAGTAGCCCGATGGGAGTGTCCGGAAACACCATATATTTT; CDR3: CASSPMGVSGNTIYF
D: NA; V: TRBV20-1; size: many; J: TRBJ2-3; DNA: TGCAGTGCCACCTCCCCCAACGGGGCAGATACGCAGTATTTT; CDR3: CSATSPNGADTQYF
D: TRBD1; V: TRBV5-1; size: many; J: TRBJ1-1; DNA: TGCGCCAGCAGGCTACAGGGGGGCTCCTTGGACACTGAAGCTTTCTTT; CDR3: CASRLQGGSLDTEAFF
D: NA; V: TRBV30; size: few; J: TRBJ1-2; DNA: TGTGCCTGGAGAAAGGGTGGCTACACCTTC; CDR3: CAWRKGGYTF
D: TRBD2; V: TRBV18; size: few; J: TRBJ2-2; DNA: TGTGCCAGCTCACCAAGCCTAGCGGCAGACACCGGGGAGCTGTTTTTT; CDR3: CASSPSLAADTGELFF
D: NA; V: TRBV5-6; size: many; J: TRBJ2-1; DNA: TGTGCCAGCAGCTTGGCCTTGGGGGGCAGATACAATGAGCAGTTCTTC; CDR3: CASSLALGGRYNEQFF
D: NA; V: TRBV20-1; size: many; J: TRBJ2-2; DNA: TGCAGTGCTATGGTCCGTGGCACCGGGGAGCTGTTTTTT; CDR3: CSAMVRGTGELFF
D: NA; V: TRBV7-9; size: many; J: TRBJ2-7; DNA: TGTGCCAGCAGCTTAAACCCCACGGGGAACGAGCAGTACTTC; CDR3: CASSLNPTGNEQYF
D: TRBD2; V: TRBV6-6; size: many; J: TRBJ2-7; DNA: TGTGCCAGCAGTCGCAGAGCGGGGCGCTCCTACGAGCAGTACTTC; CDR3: CASSRRAGRSYEQYF
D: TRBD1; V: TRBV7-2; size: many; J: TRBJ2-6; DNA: TGTGCCAGCATCCCGGGACAGGGGAGCTCTGGGGCCAACGTCCTGACTTTC; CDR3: CASIPGQGSSGANVLTF
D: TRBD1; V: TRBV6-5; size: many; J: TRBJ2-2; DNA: TGTGCCAGCAGTCCCGGGACAGTGGGCACCGGGGAGCTGTTTTTT; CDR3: CASSPGTVGTGELFF
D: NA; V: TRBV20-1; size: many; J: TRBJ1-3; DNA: TGCAGTGCTACCAGGGGAGGTGGAGACACCATATATTTT; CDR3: CSATRGGGDTIYF
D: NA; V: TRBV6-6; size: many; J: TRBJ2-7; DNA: TGTGCCAGCAGTCCGAGGGCCCACGAGCAGTACTTC; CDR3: CASSPRAHEQYF
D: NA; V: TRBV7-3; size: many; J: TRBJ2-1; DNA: TGTGCCAGCAGCTTAGGATTGGGTGAGCAGTTCTTC; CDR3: CASSLGLGEQFF
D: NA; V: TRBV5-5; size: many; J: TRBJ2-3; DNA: TGTGCCAGCAGCTTTGATTCAACTAGCACAGATACGCAGTATTTT; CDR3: CASSFDSTSTDTQYF
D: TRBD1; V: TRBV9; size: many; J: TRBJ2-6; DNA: TGTGCCAGCAGCACCCGACAGGGTAGGTCTGGGGCCAACGTCCTGACTTTC; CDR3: CASSTRQGRSGANVLTF
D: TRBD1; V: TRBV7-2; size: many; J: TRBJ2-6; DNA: TGTGCCAGCAGCCCCACAGGGGGCAGTGGGGCCAACGTCCTGACTTTC; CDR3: CASSPTGGSGANVLTF
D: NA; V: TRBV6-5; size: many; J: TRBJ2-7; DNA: TGTGCCAGCCGCCCGAGGGCGGCGAAGGTCTACGAGCAGTACTTC; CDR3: CASRPRAAKVYEQYF
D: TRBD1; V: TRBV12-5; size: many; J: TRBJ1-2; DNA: TGTGCTAGTGGACGTGGGACAGGCCTTGGCTACACCTTC; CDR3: CASGRGTGLGYTF
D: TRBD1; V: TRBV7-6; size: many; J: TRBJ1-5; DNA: TGTGCCAGCAGTTCTTTGCCGGGACAGTACAATCAGCCCCAGCATTTT; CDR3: CASSSLPGQYNQPQHF